The table lists the clone carrying this TCR beta chain with many counts. Its antigen remains unidentified. Per the germline V gene, CDR1 is LNHDA and CDR2 is SQIVND (reference sequence). CDR3 size: 15 residues. The V segment lost 7 bases and the J segment 1 base; nucleotides outside the gene matches: 6. TCRdb independently ran MiXCR on the multiplex PCR reads; one entry per CDR3 protein. In the table there are over 200,000 distinct CDR3 sequences, under 40% of which are singletons. The source of the sample is a study of breast tumors, draining lymph nodes, adjacent tissues. Study-wide findings and caveats: Tumor repertoires ranked between lymph nodes and nontumor tissue in diversity, with V and J gene preferences. Data fit most tumor T cells coming from lymph node, expanding in tumor. Tumor and nontumor repertoires were significantly more similar in luminal-like than in basal-like breast cancer.

The lymph nodes were axillary draining lymph nodes from breast cancer patients. Material for sequencing was axillary lymph node tissue. This sequence joins TRBV19 and TRBJ1-5; TRBD1 matches 8 bases. The sequence was obtained from a female donor with breast cancer. Some clones in this sample may be carry-over from other donors' samples. CDR3 nucleotide sequence: TGTGCCAGTACCGTGGGACAGGCGAGCAATCAGCCCCAGCATTTT. Its translation is CASTVGQASNQPQHF.